These 24 T cell receptor beta chains came from one sample sequenced in a study of response to subunit inactivated influenza vaccine. Each CDR3 protein is one row after TCRdb ran MiXCR on the RT-PCR reads. The sample lists hundreds of thousands of distinct CDR3 sequences, approximately 14% occurring once. Sequences were derived from PBMCs from blood, sampled less than 15 days before vaccination. The receptors were sampled from a man aged 50-60 years who received an inactivated influenza vaccine.

This clonotype occurred many times. The chain joins TRBV28 to TRBJ2-4; 9 bases map to TRBD1. The V gene's germline CDR1 is MDHEN and CDR2 SYDVKM. The CDR3 consists of 18 residues. After removal of 6 bases from V and 2 bases from J, the junction contained 14 bases not matched to a gene. CDR3 loop: CASSPGTGYYFPKNIQYF. CDR3 bases: TGTGCCAGCAGCCCGGGGACAGGGTACTATTTTCCCAAAAACATTCAGTACTTC.

This clonotype was picked up many times. The rearrangement uses TRBV7-2 and TRBJ1-4, with 8 bases fitting TRBD1. The CDR3 extends over 15 amino acids. Looked up from germline, CDR1 is SGHTA and CDR2 is FQGNSA. V was pared by 5 bases and J by 7 bases, with 9 bases of the junction left unmatched. CDR3 sequence reads: CASSVDRGGGEKLFF. CDR3 nucleotides: TGTGCCAGCAGCGTCGACAGGGGAGGTGGTGAAAAACTGTTTTTT.

This clonotype was recorded a few times. The chain carries TRBV6-1 and TRBJ1-5; TRBD1 is a possible D gene (5 bases). Trimming stripped 2 bases from V and 6 bases from J, with 17 bases between. Germline loops: CDR1 MNHNS, CDR2 SASEGT. The CDR3 extends over 16 amino acids. The chain's CDR3 is CASSELVGTAVQPQHF. The DNA for the CDR3 is TGTGCCAGCAGTGAATTAGTCGGGACTGCAGTTCAGCCCCAGCATTTT.

The rearrangement links TRBV6-1 to TRBJ1-5; D gene unclear. This CDR3 contains 12 residues. Germline V gene lookup returns CDR1 MNHNS and CDR2 SASEGT. Trimming left V 2 bases short and J 6 bases short, with 5 bases between. This chain's CDR3 is CASSEYGQPQHF. The CDR3 DNA is TGTGCCAGCAGTGAATATGGTCAGCCCCAGCATTTT.

This clonotype appeared a few times. The J gene is TRBJ2-1, the V gene TRBV20-1; 14 bases are shared with TRBD2. Germline values: CDR1 DFQATT, CDR2 SNEGSKA (reference sequence). The CDR3 length is 15 residues. The J segment lost 10 bases and the V segment lost 6 bases, leaving 11 bases of the junction unmatched. In DNA, the CDR3 is TGCAGTGCGGAACCGGGACTAGCGGGAGTATGGGAGCAGTTCTTC. Translated: CSAEPGLAGVWEQFF.

This clonotype was seen a few times. The V gene is TRBV27, the J gene TRBJ2-7; TRBD1 aligns across 8 bases. Germline V gene lookup returns CDR1 MNHEY and CDR2 SMNVEV (reference sequence). The CDR3 extends over 14 amino acids. V lost 2 bases, J lost 6 bases, and 6 bases stayed unmatched. CDR3 protein: CASSLKTGEGEQYF. CDR3 in DNA: TGTGCCAGCAGTTTAAAGACAGGGGAAGGCGAGCAGTACTTC.

This clonotype was seen only a few times. The rearrangement uses TRBV20-1 and TRBJ2-3, with D unresolved. V was pared by 3 bases and J by 0 bases, with 10 bases between. There are 14 residues in the CDR3. Germline V gene lookup returns CDR1 DFQATT and CDR2 SNEGSKA (reference sequence). In DNA form, the CDR3 reads TGCAGTGCTAGTAGCACGCCAAGCACAGATACGCAGTATTTT. Translation gives CSASSTPSTDTQYF.

This clonotype was detected ten times or more. Here the CDR3 reads CASSEQGNTGELFF. The CDR3 DNA reads as TGTGCCAGCAGTGAACAGGGGAACACCGGGGAGCTGTTTTTT. The chain links TRBV2 to TRBJ2-2, with a weak D call TRBD1 (5 bases). This CDR3 spans 14 amino acids. From germline, CDR1 is SNHLY and CDR2 FYNNEI. The V gene lost 2 bases and the J gene lost 1 base, with 5 bases spanning the gap.

Ten or more counts support this clonotype. The V gene is TRBV3-1, the J gene TRBJ2-6; 10 bases are shared with TRBD1. Losses at the gene ends were 4 bases for V and 2 bases for J; bases not matched to a gene: 2. The germline CDR1 and CDR2 sequences are LGHDT and YNNKEL (reference sequence). The CDR3 extends over 16 amino acids. The CDR3 is CASSPGTGAGANVLTF. CDR3 nucleotides: TGTGCCAGCAGCCCAGGGACAGGGGCTGGGGCCAACGTCCTGACTTTC.

V and J are TRBV3-1 and TRBJ2-1; 8 bases fit TRBD2. CDR3 length: 15 amino acids. Looked up from germline, CDR1 is LGHDT and CDR2 is YNNKEL (reference sequence). With V trimmed by 4 bases and J by 11 bases, 13 bases remained unmatched. CDR3 residues: CASSPPGTRSSKQFF. DNA for the CDR3: TGTGCCAGCAGCCCCCCCGGGACTAGATCCTCCAAGCAGTTCTTC.

There are many counts of this clonotype. The chain combines TRBV12-3 or TRBV12-4 with TRBJ2-5, with D tentatively TRBD1 (6 bases). The CDR3 totals 13 residues. Trimming left V 6 bases short and J 2 bases short, with 10 bases between. CDR3 coding DNA: TGTGCCAGCAGGTCTCAGGGGCAAGAGACCCAGTACTTC. It translates to CASRSQGQETQYF.

The chain couples TRBV6-2 or TRBV6-3 to TRBJ2-2; 9 positions match TRBD1. Germline V gene data show CDR1 as MNHEY and CDR2 as SVGEGT. The CDR3 sequence is 14 residues long. V gave up 8 bases and J gave up 5 bases; unmatched junction bases: 6. This CDR3 is CASGRTGVTGELFF. The CDR3 nucleotides read TGTGCCAGCGGTCGGACAGGGGTGACCGGGGAGCTGTTTTTT.

The chain links TRBV14 to TRBJ2-7, with D perhaps TRBD1 (7 bases). Germline lookup yields CDR1 SGHDN and CDR2 FVKESK. This CDR3 region has 15 residues. The V and J ends lost 4 bases and 0 bases respectively, with 13 bases between them. CDR3: CASSRGTASSYEQYF. CDR3 sequence (DNA): TGTGCCAGCAGCCGCGGGACAGCAAGCTCCTACGAGCAGTACTTC.

This clonotype was observed a few times. The chain has TRBV7-2 and TRBJ1-2, with a tentative D call TRBD1 (5 bases). This CDR3 region has 13 residues. The V and J ends lost 2 bases and 8 bases respectively, with 12 bases between them. CDR1 is SGHTA, CDR2 FQGNSA, per germline. In DNA form, the CDR3 reads TGTGCCAGCAGCTTACCGGGGGTAGGAGGCTACACCTTC. Its protein is CASSLPGVGGYTF.

At least ten counts were recorded for this clonotype. The genes are TRBV14 and TRBJ1-1; D possibly corresponds to TRBD1 (5 bases). This CDR3 spans 15 amino acids. Germline V CDR1 and CDR2: SGHDN, FVKESK. V was trimmed by 4 bases and J by 1 base, leaving 13 bases between them. CDR3 bases: TGTGCCAGCAGCCGCCAGACAGCTAGGAACACTGAAGCTTTCTTT. Translation gives CASSRQTARNTEAFF.

This chain uses TRBV5-6 with TRBJ1-1, with TRBD1 matching 10 bases. The CDR3 totals 16 residues. Germline CDR1 reads SGHDT; CDR2 reads YYEEEE. The V and J ends lost 5 bases and 2 bases, in that order; junction bases with no gene match: 9. The CDR3 DNA follows: TGTGCCAGCAGACCCGACAGGGGGCTACGTAACACTGAAGCTTTCTTT. It encodes CASRPDRGLRNTEAFF.

The chain is built from TRBV20-1 and TRBJ2-7; 10 nucleotides match TRBD1. Germline CDR1 and CDR2: DFQATT and SNEGSKA (reference sequence). The CDR3 is 14 amino acids. The trim removed 3 bases at V and 7 bases at J, leaving 9 bases unmatched. CDR3 DNA: TGCAGTGCTAGTGGGGACAGGGGACCGGGGGAGCAGTACTTC. Its protein product is CSASGDRGPGEQYF.

The chain uses TRBV27 and TRBJ2-6; D uncertain. The CDR3 is 15 amino acids. The germline V and J ends were trimmed by 6 bases and 0 bases, with 9 bases remaining between them. Germline V lookup: CDR1 MNHEY, CDR2 SMNVEV (reference sequence). CDR3 in amino acids: CASSFMISGANVLTF. CDR3 coding DNA: TGTGCCAGCAGCTTCATGATCTCTGGGGCCAACGTCCTGACTTTC. The whole variable domain, filled in from reference TRBV27 and TRBJ2-6, reads EAQVTQNPRYLITVTGKKLTVTCSQNMNHEYMSWYRQDPGLGLRQIYYSMNVEVTDKGDVPEGYKVSRKEKRNFPLILESPSPNQTSLYFCASSFMISGANVLTFGAGSRLTVL.

J is TRBJ2-7 and V is TRBV11-2, with D maybe TRBD1 (5 bases). The CDR3 is made up of 16 amino acids. The V end lost 4 bases, the J end lost 6 bases, and 22 bases lay between the germline ends. Germline V gives CDR1 SGHAT, CDR2 FQNNGV. CDR3 residues: CASSSLEVKGVGEQYF. In DNA form, the CDR3 reads TGTGCCAGCAGCTCCCTAGAGGTTAAAGGGGTCGGCGAGCAGTACTTC.

The chain is built from TRBV9 and TRBJ2-1; 8 bases map to TRBD2. J was trimmed by 4 bases and V by 6 bases; bases with no gene match: 9. The germline CDR1 and CDR2 sequences are SGDLS and YYNGEE. The CDR3 is 15 amino acids. The CDR3 nucleotides read TGTGCCAGCAACCCACACGGGGGGGTTTACAATGAGCAGTTCTTC. Translating it yields CASNPHGGVYNEQFF.

This clonotype has more than one count but fewer than ten. V gene TRBV15 combines with J gene TRBJ2-7; D is uncertain. V was clipped by 2 bases and J by 6 bases, with 8 bases between them. CDR3 size: 12 residues. Germline CDR1 reads LNHNV; CDR2 reads YYDKDF (reference sequence). Here the CDR3 DNA reads TGTGCCACCAGCAGAAGTCTCGGCGAGCAGTACTTC. Its protein is CATSRSLGEQYF.

This clonotype was recorded many times. J is TRBJ2-1 and V is TRBV5-1; D may be TRBD1 (5 bases). Germline V gene lookup returns CDR1 SGHRS and CDR2 YFSETQ. V was pared by 0 bases and J by 1 base, with 8 bases between. CDR3 length equals 15 residues. Written as DNA, the CDR3 is TGCGCCAGCAGCTTGGGAGACAGATCCTACAATGAGCAGTTCTTC. This gives the protein CASSLGDRSYNEQFF.

This clonotype was recorded a few times. The chain links TRBV5-6 to TRBJ2-1; D might be TRBD1 (6 bases). The CDR3 totals 12 residues. Between the trimmed V and J ends, which lost 6 bases and 5 bases, there was a span of 9 bases. Germline-derived CDR1 and CDR2 are SGHDT and YYEEEE. The CDR3 region has the DNA TGTGCCAGCACTACAGGGAACAATGAGCAGTTCTTC. This sequence encodes CASTTGNNEQFF.

This chain connects TRBV7-2 to TRBJ2-1; 10 positions agree with TRBD2. Trimming cost V 5 bases and J 0 bases; bases outside gene matches: 7. CDR1 and CDR2 (germline): SGHTA, FQGNSA. The CDR3 covers 17 residues. CDR3: CASSRNRLAGSYNEQFF. The DNA for the CDR3 is TGTGCCAGCAGCCGTAATCGACTAGCGGGCTCCTACAATGAGCAGTTCTTC.